This T cell receptor beta chain came from a study of beta chain features in type 1 diabetes. About the study: Across every sample, 107,917,701 sorted cells were examined in total. Overall study results and limits: Patients with type 1 diabetes carried fewer insertions and had more deletions at their VDJ junctions. TCRB CDR3 length was moderately but significantly reduced in all four CD4+ subsets of Type 1 diabetes patients. Naive, central memory and regulatory TCRB repertoires appeared more similar among patients than healthy donors.

The ends lost 6 bases at V and 9 bases at J; junction bases unmatched: 14. The CDR3 runs 16 residues. The isolated RNA, all of it, was reverse transcribed, so expressed TCRB transcripts were what got sequenced. The table came from immunoSEQ multiplex PCR; TCRdb's copy has only in-frame clones and leaves some out. The table includes over 700,000 clones, under 20% detected once. A word on this clone: Its antigen is as yet unknown.

V and J are TRBV23-1 and TRBJ2-1, with 10 bases matching TRBD2. TRBV23-1 is annotated as an ORF whose role is uncertain. This clonotype was obtained from a woman aged 18 to 35 in good health. The sequenced sample consisted of naive CD4+ T cells from blood. CDR3 nucleotide sequence: TGCGCCAGCAGCCAAGGAGCTAGCGGGAGACCGGGTGAGCAGTTCTTC. Its translation: CASSQGASGRPGEQFF.